A single sample gave rise to the 24 T cell receptor beta chains below, sequenced in a study of blood T cell repertoires in COVID-19 (dated by TCRdb to about 2020). The library was prepared using the immunoSEQ multiplex PCR assay. The immuneACCESS repertoire file appears here via TCRdb, limited to in-frame rearrangements. These files lack a portion of the clones; in checked studies, under half of the deficit traces to unresolved V genes, and the cause of the others is not known. Within this sample are over 90,000 clones, with roughly four fifths of them counted one time only. The ten largest clones represent around 7.2% of the sample. The sample was peripheral blood. These TCRs come from a man aged 50-60 years with active or convalescent COVID-19.

This clone was seen only once. The rearrangement links TRBV6-6 to TRBJ2-3; 7 bases fit TRBD1. Trimming at V came to 6 bases and at J to 2 bases, leaving 8 bases not matched to a gene. Germline CDR1 and CDR2: MNHNY and SVGAGI (reference sequence). The CDR3 spans 15 residues. In DNA, the CDR3 is TGTGCCAGCAGGCCCGGGACAGAAAACACAGATACGCAGTATTTT. Its translation: CASRPGTENTDTQYF.

This chain connects TRBV19 to TRBJ2-7, with D perhaps TRBD1 (5 bases). The CDR3 spans 15 residues. V was cut by 4 bases and J by 3 bases, with 16 bases left in between. Germline CDR1 LNHDA, CDR2 SQIVND (reference sequence). The CDR3 here is CASSRRWGVNYEQYV. The CDR3 bases are TGTGCCAGTAGTAGACGGTGGGGCGTGAACTACGAGCAGTACGTC.

This rearrangement joins TRBV19 to TRBJ1-4; 8 nucleotides line up with TRBD1. Per germline, CDR1 LNHDA and CDR2 SQIVND (reference sequence). The CDR3 is 14 amino acids. Unmatched junction bases numbered 4, after V lost 5 bases and J lost 5 bases. The CDR3 reads CASSPRTGNEKLFF. The CDR3 DNA is TGTGCCAGTAGTCCGAGGACAGGGAATGAAAAACTGTTTTTT.

The V call is TRBV18, the J call TRBJ2-5, with 8 positions matching TRBD1. This CDR3 comprises 14 residues. V lost 3 bases and J lost 3; bases outside the gene matches: 3. Germline CDR1 and CDR2: KGHSH and LQKENI. CDR3 nucleotides: TGTGCCAGCTCACCGGGACAGGCAAAAGAGACCCAGTACTTC. It is translated as CASSPGQAKETQYF.

This rearrangement joins TRBV3-1 (or the pseudogene TRBV3-2) to TRBJ2-3; tentative D call: TRBD2 (6 bases). The CDR3 sequence is 15 residues long. Germline CDR1 reads LGHDT; CDR2 reads YNNKEL (reference sequence). Trimming stripped 3 bases from V and 6 bases from J, with 16 bases between. The CDR3 region has the DNA TGTGCCAGCAGCCACCCCGGGACTTCCTCCGATACGCAGTATTTT. Its translation: CASSHPGTSSDTQYF.

This chain joins TRBV28 and TRBJ2-6, with D maybe TRBD1 (6 bases). The ends were cut back, 5 bases at V and 0 bases at J, with 17 bases in the middle. The CDR3 sequence is 18 residues long. Germline V gene lookup returns CDR1 MDHEN and CDR2 SYDVKM. CDR3 DNA: TGTGCCAGCAGTACAGACAGGTCCCATTACTCTGGGGCCAACGTCCTGACTTTC. It specifies CASSTDRSHYSGANVLTF.

The rearrangement links TRBV19 to TRBJ1-6; D may be TRBD1 (5 bases). V was cut by 2 bases and J by 7 bases, with 21 bases left in between. Germline values: CDR1 LNHDA, CDR2 SQIVND (reference sequence). This CDR3 contains 18 residues. CDR3 protein: CASSITDARAGWNSPLHF. The CDR3 coding sequence is TGTGCCAGTAGTATAACCGACGCCAGGGCAGGGTGGAATTCACCCCTCCACTTT.

About this clone: The same CDR3 also results from other DNA sequences found in this sample. The V and J genes are TRBV5-4 and TRBJ2-1; possibly TRBD1 for D (5 bases). The CDR3 totals 15 residues. Trimming took off 8 bases at V and 0 bases at J, with 15 bases between the two ends. CDR1 and CDR2 from the germline V gene are SGHNT and YYREEE (reference sequence). For the CDR3, the DNA is TGTGCCAGTCGACGAGACAGCCTCTCCTACAATGAGCAGTTCTTC. Its protein product is CASRRDSLSYNEQFF.

This rearrangement joins TRBV3-1 (or the pseudogene TRBV3-2) to TRBJ1-5; D is uncertain. CDR1 is LGHDT and CDR2 is YNNKEL in the germline V gene (reference sequence). The V end was cut by 1 base, the J end by 4 bases, with 11 bases between. The CDR3 covers 15 residues. The DNA for the CDR3 is TGTGCCAGCAGCCAAGGGGCTATACCAAATCAGCCCCAGCATTTT. Amino acid sequence: CASSQGAIPNQPQHF.

This chain uses TRBV20-1 with TRBJ2-5; TRBD2 matches 11 bases. V was pared by 3 bases and J by 4 bases, with 4 bases of the junction left unmatched. Germline V gene data show CDR1 as DFQATT and CDR2 as SNEGSKA (reference sequence). This CDR3 region has 14 residues. CDR3 DNA sequence: TGCAGTGCTAGTAGCGGGGGGGCCGGAGAGACCCAGTACTTC. Its translation: CSASSGGAGETQYF.

This clone was observed a few times. This chain joins TRBV20-1 and TRBJ2-5; unclear D gene. This CDR3 region has 11 residues. Germline V gene lookup returns CDR1 DFQATT and CDR2 SNEGSKA (reference sequence). CDR3 coding DNA: TGCAGCCCGCGCCACCAAGAGACCCAGTACTTC. It yields the protein CSPRHQETQYF.

V gene TRBV28 combines with J gene TRBJ1-1; D is unclear. Germline loops: CDR1 MDHEN, CDR2 SYDVKM. This CDR3 has 14 residues. V dropped 1 base and J dropped 2 bases, with 8 bases sitting between them. The CDR3 loop is CASSLSPGNTEAFF. CDR3 DNA sequence: TGTGCCAGCAGTTTATCCCCAGGAAACACTGAAGCTTTCTTT.

This chain joins TRBV11-2 and TRBJ1-1; TRBD1 might be the D (5 bases). Germline V CDR1 and CDR2: SGHAT, FQNNGV. The CDR3 is made up of 16 amino acids. The V gene lost 4 bases and the J gene lost 4 bases, with 19 bases spanning the gap. The CDR3 coding sequence is TGTGCCAGCAGCTCACGAGGTCAGGGAACCTTCACTGAAGCTTTCTTT. It is translated as CASSSRGQGTFTEAFF.

This chain uses TRBV5-1 with TRBJ2-3, with D tentatively TRBD1 (6 bases). Germline V lookup: CDR1 SGHRS, CDR2 YFSETQ. The CDR3 totals 15 residues. The V end was cut by 0 bases, the J end by 6 bases, with 14 bases between. The CDR3 DNA reads TGCGCCAGCAGCTTGGTGGGGGCACTAGGGGATACGCAGTATTTT. Protein: CASSLVGALGDTQYF.

This chain links TRBV3-1 (or the pseudogene TRBV3-2) with TRBJ2-7, with D unresolved. V lost 1 base and J lost 3, with 10 bases in between. This CDR3 is 14 amino acids long. Germline V gene data show CDR1 as LGHDT and CDR2 as YNNKEL (reference sequence). The CDR3 DNA reads as TGTGCCAGCAGCCAAGGAGGTCAGTTCTACGAGCAGTACTTC. Residues: CASSQGGQFYEQYF.

The gene calls are TRBV4-3 and TRBJ1-3; D is unclear. This CDR3 spans 15 amino acids. V was shortened by 0 bases and J by 6 bases, with 12 bases between the two germline ends. Germline-derived CDR1 and CDR2 are LGHNA and YSLEER. In nucleotides, the CDR3 is TGCGCCAGCAGCCAAGATCTTCGAGGAGCAAACACCATATATTTT. Translation gives CASSQDLRGANTIYF.

This clone was counted once. This rearrangement joins TRBV3-1 (or the pseudogene TRBV3-2) to TRBJ1-4, with a possible D match to TRBD1 (5 bases). Trimming took 3 bases from V and 3 from J, leaving 11 bases between them. Germline CDR1 is LGHDT and CDR2 is YNNKEL (reference sequence). The CDR3 spans 15 residues. The CDR3 loop reads CASSQGRGPNEKLFF. The DNA for the CDR3 is TGTGCCAGCAGCCAGGGGAGGGGACCTAATGAAAAACTGTTTTTT.

The chain combines TRBV6-5 with TRBJ1-6, with 9 bases identical to TRBD1. Per the germline V gene, CDR1 is MNHEY and CDR2 is SVGAGI. This CDR3 is 13 amino acids long. V gave up 6 bases and J gave up 8 bases; unmatched junction bases: 2. The CDR3 spells CASSRTGDSPLHF. CDR3 nucleotide sequence: TGTGCCAGCAGCCGGACAGGGGATTCACCCCTCCACTTT.

The chain couples TRBV6-6 to TRBJ2-2, with D perhaps TRBD2 (6 bases). Trimming shortened V by 6 bases and J by 1 base, and 9 bases separated the two germline ends. Germline CDR1 reads MNHNY; CDR2 reads SVGAGI (reference sequence). The CDR3 has 14 residues. The CDR3 region is CASRRLVNTGELFF. The CDR3 DNA reads TGTGCCAGCAGACGACTAGTGAACACCGGGGAGCTGTTTTTT.

The chain carries TRBV9 and TRBJ2-1; 8 nucleotides match TRBD2. The CDR3 sequence is 16 residues long. With 4 bases clipped from V and 3 bases from J, the junction kept 9 bases outside the gene matches. Germline V CDR1 and CDR2: SGDLS, YYNGEE. CDR3 nucleotide sequence: TGTGCCAGCAGCCCCCCAGCGGGGGTGAGCTACAATGAGCAGTTCTTC. Translated: CASSPPAGVSYNEQFF.

This sequence joins TRBV7-9 and TRBJ1-4; TRBD1 is a possible D gene (5 bases). The germline V gene has CDR1 SEHNR and CDR2 FQNEAQ (reference sequence). The CDR3 loop spans 14 amino acids. Trimming removed 3 bases at V and 6 bases at J, with 11 bases between. CDR3 bases: TGTGCCAGCAGCTTCAGCCAGGGATATGAAAAACTGTTTTTT. Translation gives CASSFSQGYEKLFF.

The chain joins TRBV3-1 (or the pseudogene TRBV3-2) to TRBJ1-5, with D possibly being TRBD1 (5 bases). CDR1 LGHDT and CDR2 YNNKEL come from the germline V gene (reference sequence). The V end lost 1 base, the J end lost 4 bases, and 11 bases lay between the germline ends. CDR3 length: 15 amino acids. The chain's CDR3 is CASSQAGAGNQPQHF. The CDR3, as DNA: TGTGCCAGCAGCCAAGCTGGGGCAGGGAATCAGCCCCAGCATTTT.

The chain is built from TRBV6-5 and TRBJ1-5; D unclear. Per the germline V gene, CDR1 is MNHEY and CDR2 is SVGAGI. The CDR3 loop spans 13 amino acids. With 8 bases removed from V and 0 bases from J, the gap between germline ends came to 8 bases. The CDR3, as DNA: TGTGCCAGCGGAGTTTATAGCAATCAGCCCCAGCATTTT. Encoded protein: CASGVYSNQPQHF.

This clone was seen a few times. V is TRBV5-1 and J is TRBJ2-7, with 9 bases lining up with TRBD1. CDR3 size: 15 residues. Trimming at V came to 4 bases and at J to 0 bases, leaving 5 bases not matched to a gene. Germline assignment: CDR1 SGHRS and CDR2 YFSETQ. The CDR3 coding sequence is TGCGCCAGCAGCCCGACAGGGGGGAGCTCCTACGAGCAGTACTTC. This translates into CASSPTGGSSYEQYF.